The sequence of this T cell receptor (beta chain) was determined in a study of shared clonotypes between healthy human individuals. Study details: With ages of 18 to 49, the donors were a couple of women and three men. Study-wide results and caveats: Investigators collected only blood, and repertoires in tissues likely differ.

This CDR3 contains 13 residues. V dropped 7 bases and J dropped 5; count of bases not matched to a gene: 8. CDR1 and CDR2 (germline): SQVTM, ANQGSEA. Sequencing used immunoSEQ multiplex PCR; TCRdb keeps in-frame clones, though not all of them. Of about 480,000 clones listed, 60% to 80% are singletons. Of note for this clone: Its target is unknown.

The source of this sequence is a woman between 40 and 50 years old in good health. Some clones in this sample may be carry-over from other donors' samples. This rearrangement joins TRBV29-1 to TRBJ2-1; TRBD2 aligns across 7 bases. Sequences were obtained from PBMCs. The CDR3 DNA reads as TGCAGCGCCTGGACGGGGGGTCACAATGAGCAGTTCTTC. Its translation: CSAWTGGHNEQFF.